This entry describes one T cell receptor beta chain. No antigen is known for it. Base qualities were left out, and no much larger clone turns up one base away. The sample belongs to a study of blood T cell repertoires in COVID-19 (dated by TCRdb to the early 2020s). As for the study more broadly: Samples covering the acute and convalescent phases of COVID-19 were provided by collaborators in the United States, Italy and Spain. The prospective study material was composed of cDNA or gDNA derived from T cells, B-cell-depleted T cells, or PBMCs. The dataset comprised deeply sampled blood TCRbeta repertoires from subjects exposed to, actively infected with, or recovered from COVID-19. A freely available public database, intended as a resource for researchers studying the immune response to SARS-CoV-2, is where the repertoires were released. Samples came from the ongoing ImmuneRACE study (first 160 participants) plus 1,254 subjects from 6 global collaborators. Nearly every sample came with metadata listing a de-identified subject ID, COVID-19 status, age in years and sex. Where available, HLA class I and class II types were obtained from metadata supplied by the sample provider rather than from assay-based typing.

TCRbeta CDR3 regions were amplified from genomic DNA by means of the immunoSEQ Assay, a bias-controlled multiplex PCR. In the paper's pipeline: Nucleated cell counts per sample were estimated from amplification of reference gene primers within the assay. Sequence reads were collapsed and filtered to measure the absolute abundance of every unique TCRbeta CDR3 rearrangement. Productive Simpson clonality was computed per sample as the square root of Simpson's diversity index over productive rearrangements. What TCRdb holds here is the immuneACCESS table cut down to in-frame rearrangements. Part of the clones is not present; checked against another copy, under half of the missing clones reflect an unresolved V gene, and the others are unexplained. That table supplies the V and J calls and clone size; D and trimming were determined from the DNA. This sample comprises around 250,000 clones, 75% to 90% of them detected only once. Roughly a tenth of the sample is taken by the ten largest.

What the authors observed across the whole study: The quantity of clinical and demographic metadata differed by source and by participant and was supplied without curation.

Trimmed from V: 4 bases; trimmed from J: 5 bases; junction bases lacking a gene match: 7. Based on the germline V gene (reference sequence), the CDR1 and CDR2 sequences are LNHDA and SQIVND. The CDR3 numbers 14 residues from cysteine through phenylalanine. The only DNA kept is the CDR3, 42 bases in frame from the first base. At one collaborating source in Seattle, patients were enrolled during active infection and were followed longitudinally through the course of disease. The collaborating institutions used their own protocols to collect whole blood in K2EDTA tubes. For TCRbeta analysis, collaborators shipped samples in one of three forms: frozen whole blood, isolated PBMCs, or DNA extracted from either of those sample types.

The receptor chain draws on TRBV19 and TRBJ2-7; 8 central bases correspond to TRBD1. Input material: peripheral blood. This receptor was identified in a woman in her 70s with COVID-19, enrolled during active disease. In nucleotide form, the sequence is TGTGCCAGTAGTAGGGAGGACAGGGCCCACGAGCAGTACTTC. It is translated as CASSREDRAHEQYF.